This is a list of T cell receptor beta chains from one sample in a study of blood T cell repertoires in COVID-19. TCRdb keeps only in-frame clones here, not all; method: immunoSEQ multiplex PCR. This sample has some 64,000 clones, with about four fifths found just once. Specimen: peripheral blood. The receptors were gathered from a man aged 60 to 69 with COVID-19, enrolled during active disease. The CDR3 runs from the conserved cysteine through the conserved F or W. The D gene is left open where the match is weak. Some rows mark clone size as missing; the rest say once, few, many or name a class of expanded clone.

clone_size	d_call	j_call	v_call	cdr3_nt	cdr3_aa
-	TRBD1	TRBJ1-4	TRBV2	TGTGCCAGCAGGTTGACAGGGGGCGCGTTAACTAATGAAAAACTGTTTTTT	CASRLTGGALTNEKLFF
-	-	TRBJ1-1	TRBV7-6	TGTGCCAGCAGCTTAGGAGGCAAGAACACTGAAGCTTTCTTT	CASSLGGKNTEAFF
-	TRBD1	TRBJ2-1	TRBV6-5	TGTGCCAGCAGCCCGGGACAGGGGACCGATGAGCAGTTCTTC	CASSPGQGTDEQFF
-	-	TRBJ1-1	TRBV18	TGTGCCAGCTCACTGGCAGGGAGGGACACTGAAGCTTTCTTT	CASSLAGRDTEAFF
-	-	TRBJ1-2	TRBV30	TGTGCCTGGAGTAGCGGGGCGGGCTACACCTTC	CAWSSGAGYTF
-	-	TRBJ2-1	TRBV9	TGTGCCAGCAGCGTAGCTACGACAAATGAGCAGTTCTTC	CASSVATTNEQFF
few	-	TRBJ2-1	TRBV18	TGTGCCAGCTCCCAATCGGGGGACAATGAGCAGTTCTTC	CASSQSGDNEQFF
few	TRBD1	TRBJ2-1	TRBV2	TGTGCCAGCAGTTCTGGGACAGGACAGGGTGGGCAGTTCTTC	CASSSGTGQGGQFF
once	TRBD1	TRBJ1-2	TRBV5-5	TGTGCCAGCAGCCAAGGACAGGGGAATAACTATGGCTACACCTTC	CASSQGQGNNYGYTF
-	-	TRBJ1-2	TRBV30	TGTGCCTGGAGCGTTGAGGCGAACTATGGCTACACCTTC	CAWSVEANYGYTF
-	-	TRBJ1-1	TRBV18	TGTGCCAGCTCACCCCTCGGGCGGGAGAACACTGAAGCTTTCTTT	CASSPLGRENTEAFF
-	TRBD2	TRBJ2-7	TRBV19	TGTGCCAGTAGTTTACTAGCGGGAAACTACGAGCAGTACTTC	CASSLLAGNYEQYF